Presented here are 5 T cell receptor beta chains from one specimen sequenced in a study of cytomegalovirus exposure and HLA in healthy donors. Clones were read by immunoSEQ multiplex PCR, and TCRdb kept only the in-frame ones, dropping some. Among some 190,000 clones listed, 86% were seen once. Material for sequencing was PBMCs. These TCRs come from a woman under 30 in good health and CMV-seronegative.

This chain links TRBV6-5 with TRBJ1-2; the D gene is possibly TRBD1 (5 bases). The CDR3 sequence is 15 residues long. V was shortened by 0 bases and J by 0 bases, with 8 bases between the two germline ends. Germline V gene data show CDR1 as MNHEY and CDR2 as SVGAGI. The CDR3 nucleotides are TGTGCCAGCAGTTACTCGGGGCGGACTAACTATGGCTACACCTTC. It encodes CASSYSGRTNYGYTF.

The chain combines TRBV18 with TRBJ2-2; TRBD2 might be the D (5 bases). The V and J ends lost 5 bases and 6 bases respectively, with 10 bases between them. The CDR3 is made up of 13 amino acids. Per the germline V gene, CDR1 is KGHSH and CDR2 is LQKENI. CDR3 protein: CASSNQEAGELFF. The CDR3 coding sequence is TGTGCCAGCTCAAACCAGGAGGCCGGGGAGCTGTTTTTT.

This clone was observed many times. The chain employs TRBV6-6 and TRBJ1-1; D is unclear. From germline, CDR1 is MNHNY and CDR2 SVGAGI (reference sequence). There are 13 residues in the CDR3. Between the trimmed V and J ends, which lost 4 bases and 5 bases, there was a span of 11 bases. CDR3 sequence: CASSSQARTEAFF. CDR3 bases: TGTGCCAGCAGTTCCCAGGCCAGGACTGAAGCTTTCTTT.

CDR3 loop: CASSLRPGQGSEQYF. DNA of the CDR3: TGCGCCAGCAGCCTGAGGCCGGGACAGGGATCCGAGCAGTACTTC. This chain uses TRBV5-1 with TRBJ2-7, with 9 bases lining up with TRBD1. Per germline, CDR1 SGHRS and CDR2 YFSETQ. V was pared by 4 bases and J by 6 bases, with 11 bases of the junction left unmatched. CDR3 size: 15 residues.

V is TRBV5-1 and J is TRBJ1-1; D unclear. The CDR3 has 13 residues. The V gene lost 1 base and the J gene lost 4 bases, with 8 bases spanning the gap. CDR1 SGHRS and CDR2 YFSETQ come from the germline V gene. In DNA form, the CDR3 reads TGCGCCAGCAGCTTGTCGGGGTTCACTGAAGCTTTCTTT. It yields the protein CASSLSGFTEAFF.